This T cell receptor (beta chain) emerged from a study of beta chain features in type 1 diabetes. Study information: Across all samples, approximately 99 million sorted cells were examined.

The sequenced template was cDNA made from the entire isolated RNA. TCRdb's table, derived via immunoSEQ multiplex PCR, lists solely in-frame clones and lacks some. The sample comprises about 930,000 clones, 15% to 20% of which are singletons, and 0.02% to 0.03% rests with the top ten. The germline gives CDR1 SGHNT, CDR2 YENEEA. V was cut by 1 base and J by 7 bases, with 15 bases left in between. The CDR3 totals 15 residues. This clone was recorded only once. The sequence was obtained from a woman aged 18-29 years in good health. The sample comprised naive CD4+ T cells from blood. The rearrangement links TRBV11-3 to TRBJ2-3; D is possibly TRBD2 (5 bases). Here the CDR3 reads CASSLGGSSDHTQYF. CDR3 nucleotides: TGTGCCAGCAGCTTAGGAGGGTCCTCGGATCATACGCAGTATTTT.